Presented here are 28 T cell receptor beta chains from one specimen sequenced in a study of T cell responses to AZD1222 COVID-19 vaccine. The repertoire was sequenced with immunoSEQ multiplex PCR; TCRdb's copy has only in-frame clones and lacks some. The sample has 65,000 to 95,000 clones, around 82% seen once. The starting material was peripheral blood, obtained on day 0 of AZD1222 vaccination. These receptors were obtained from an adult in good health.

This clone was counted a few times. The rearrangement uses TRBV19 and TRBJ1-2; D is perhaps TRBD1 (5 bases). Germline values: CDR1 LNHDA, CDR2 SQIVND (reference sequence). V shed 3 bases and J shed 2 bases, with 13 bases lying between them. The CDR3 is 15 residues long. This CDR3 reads CASSMPGSRNYGYTF. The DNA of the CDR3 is TGTGCCAGTAGTATGCCAGGGAGTAGAAACTATGGCTACACCTTC. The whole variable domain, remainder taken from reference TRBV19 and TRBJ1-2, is DGGITQSPKYLFRKEGQNVTLSCEQNLNHDAMYWYRQDPGQGLRLIYYSQIVNDFQKGDIAEGYSVSREKKESFPLTVTSAQKNPTAFYLCASSMPGSRNYGYTFGSGTRLTVV.

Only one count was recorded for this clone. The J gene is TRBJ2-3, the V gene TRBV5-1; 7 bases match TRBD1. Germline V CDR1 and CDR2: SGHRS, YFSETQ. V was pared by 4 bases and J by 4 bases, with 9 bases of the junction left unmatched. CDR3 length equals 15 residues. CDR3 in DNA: TGCGCCAGCAGCCCTGCTGGGACAGTCTCAGATACGCAGTATTTT. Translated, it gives CASSPAGTVSDTQYF.

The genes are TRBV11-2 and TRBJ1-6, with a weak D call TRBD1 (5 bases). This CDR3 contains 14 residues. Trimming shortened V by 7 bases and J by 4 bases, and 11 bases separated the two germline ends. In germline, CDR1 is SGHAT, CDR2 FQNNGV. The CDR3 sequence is CASIDDSYNSPLHF. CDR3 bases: TGTGCCAGCATCGACGACAGTTATAATTCACCCCTCCACTTT.

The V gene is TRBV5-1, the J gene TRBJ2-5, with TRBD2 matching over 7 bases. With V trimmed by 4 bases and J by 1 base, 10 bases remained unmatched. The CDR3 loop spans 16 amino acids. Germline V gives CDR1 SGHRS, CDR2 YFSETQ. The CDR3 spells CASSNLGRVSQETQYF. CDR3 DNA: TGCGCCAGCAGCAATTTAGGGAGGGTGTCCCAAGAGACCCAGTACTTC.

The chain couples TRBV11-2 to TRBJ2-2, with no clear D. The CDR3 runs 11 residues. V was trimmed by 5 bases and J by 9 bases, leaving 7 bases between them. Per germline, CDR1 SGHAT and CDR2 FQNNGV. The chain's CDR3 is CASSLAWELFF. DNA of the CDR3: TGTGCCAGCAGCCTCGCCTGGGAGCTGTTTTTT.

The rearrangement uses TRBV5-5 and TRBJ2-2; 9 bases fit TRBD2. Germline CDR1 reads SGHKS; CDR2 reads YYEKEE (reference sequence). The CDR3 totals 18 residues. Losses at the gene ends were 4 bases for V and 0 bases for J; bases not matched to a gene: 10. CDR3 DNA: TGTGCCAGCAGCCTCCGACTCCAGCGGGGGGCGAACACCGGGGAGCTGTTTTTT. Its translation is CASSLRLQRGANTGELFF.

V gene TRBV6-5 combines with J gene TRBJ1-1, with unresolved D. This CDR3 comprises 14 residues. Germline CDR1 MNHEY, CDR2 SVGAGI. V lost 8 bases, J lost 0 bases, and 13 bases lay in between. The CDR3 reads CASRLYEVNTEAFF. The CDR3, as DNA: TGTGCCAGCCGGCTCTATGAAGTGAACACTGAAGCTTTCTTT.

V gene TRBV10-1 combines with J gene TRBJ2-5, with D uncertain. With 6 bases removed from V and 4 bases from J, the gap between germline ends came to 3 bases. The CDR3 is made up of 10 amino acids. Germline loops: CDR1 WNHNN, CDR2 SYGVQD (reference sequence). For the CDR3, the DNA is TGCGCCAGCAGGCCAGAGACCCAGTACTTC. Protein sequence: CASRPETQYF.

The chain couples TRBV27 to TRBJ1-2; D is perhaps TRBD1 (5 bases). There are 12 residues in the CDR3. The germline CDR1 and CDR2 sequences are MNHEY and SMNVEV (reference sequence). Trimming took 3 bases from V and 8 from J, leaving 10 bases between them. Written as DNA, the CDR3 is TGTGCCAGCAGTTTGAAGGGGCGGGGCTACACCTTC. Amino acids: CASSLKGRGYTF.

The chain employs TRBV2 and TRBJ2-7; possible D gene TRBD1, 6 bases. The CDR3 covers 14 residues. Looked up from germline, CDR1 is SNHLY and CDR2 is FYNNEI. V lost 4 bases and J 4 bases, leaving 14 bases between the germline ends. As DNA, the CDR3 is TGTGCCAGCAGTGCCCACGGACAGTCTTACGAGCAGTACTTC. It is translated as CASSAHGQSYEQYF.

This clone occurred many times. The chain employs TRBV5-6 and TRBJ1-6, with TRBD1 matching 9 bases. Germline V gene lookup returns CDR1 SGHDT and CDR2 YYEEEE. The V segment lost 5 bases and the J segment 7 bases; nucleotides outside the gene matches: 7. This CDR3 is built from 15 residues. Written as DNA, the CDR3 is TGTGCCAGCAGACGGACAGGGGAGGGGAATTCACCCCTCCACTTT. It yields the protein CASRRTGEGNSPLHF.

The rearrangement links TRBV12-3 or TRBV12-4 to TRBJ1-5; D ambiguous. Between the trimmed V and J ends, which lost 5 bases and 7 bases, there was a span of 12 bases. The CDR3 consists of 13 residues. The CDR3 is CASSAGPLQPQHF. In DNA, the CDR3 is TGTGCCAGCAGTGCGGGCCCGCTACAGCCCCAGCATTTT.

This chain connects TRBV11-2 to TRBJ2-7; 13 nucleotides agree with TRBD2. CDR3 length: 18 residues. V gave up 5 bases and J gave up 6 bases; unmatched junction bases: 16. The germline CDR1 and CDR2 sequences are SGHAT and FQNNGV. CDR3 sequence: CASSPPRGRLAGGSEQYF. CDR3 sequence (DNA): TGTGCCAGCAGCCCACCAAGAGGGAGACTAGCGGGAGGATCCGAGCAGTACTTC.

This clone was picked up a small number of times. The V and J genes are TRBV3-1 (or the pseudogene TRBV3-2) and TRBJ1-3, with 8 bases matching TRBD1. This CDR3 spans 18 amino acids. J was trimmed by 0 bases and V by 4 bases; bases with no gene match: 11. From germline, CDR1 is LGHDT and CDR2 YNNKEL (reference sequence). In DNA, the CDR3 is TGTGCCAGCAGCCCTGACAGGGGCCCTTTTTCCTCTGGAAACACCATATATTTT. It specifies CASSPDRGPFSSGNTIYF.

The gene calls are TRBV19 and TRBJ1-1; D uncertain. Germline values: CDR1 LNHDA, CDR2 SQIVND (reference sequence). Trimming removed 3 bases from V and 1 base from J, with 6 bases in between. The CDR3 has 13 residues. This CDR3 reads CASSITGNTEAFF. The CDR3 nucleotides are TGTGCCAGTAGTATTACCGGGAACACTGAAGCTTTCTTT.

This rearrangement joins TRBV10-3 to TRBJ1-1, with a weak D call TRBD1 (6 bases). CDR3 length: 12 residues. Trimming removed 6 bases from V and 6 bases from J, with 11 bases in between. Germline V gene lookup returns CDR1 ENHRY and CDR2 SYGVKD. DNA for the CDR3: TGTGCCATCAGGTCCCAGGGGTCTGAAGCTTTCTTT. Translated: CAIRSQGSEAFF.

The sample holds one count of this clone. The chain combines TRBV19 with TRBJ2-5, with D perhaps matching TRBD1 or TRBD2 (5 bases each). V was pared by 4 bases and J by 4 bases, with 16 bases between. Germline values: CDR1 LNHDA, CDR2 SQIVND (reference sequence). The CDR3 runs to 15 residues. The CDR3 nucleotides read TGTGCCAGTAGTAAAGGCGGACCTGGGGGAGAGACCCAGTACTTC. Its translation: CASSKGGPGGETQYF.

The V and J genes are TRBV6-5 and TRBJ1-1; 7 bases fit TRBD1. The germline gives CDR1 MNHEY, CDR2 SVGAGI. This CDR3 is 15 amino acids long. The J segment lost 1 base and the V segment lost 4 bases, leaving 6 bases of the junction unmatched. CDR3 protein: CASSLGDRPNTEAFF. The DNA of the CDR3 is TGTGCCAGCAGTTTAGGGGACAGACCGAACACTGAAGCTTTCTTT.

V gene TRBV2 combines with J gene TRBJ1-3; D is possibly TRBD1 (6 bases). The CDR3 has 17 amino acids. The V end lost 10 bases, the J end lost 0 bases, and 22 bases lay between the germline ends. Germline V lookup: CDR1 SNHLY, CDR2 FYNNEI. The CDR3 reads CATSRRAGELSGNTIYF. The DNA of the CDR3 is TGTGCCACCTCCCGGAGGGCAGGGGAACTCTCTGGAAACACCATATATTTT.

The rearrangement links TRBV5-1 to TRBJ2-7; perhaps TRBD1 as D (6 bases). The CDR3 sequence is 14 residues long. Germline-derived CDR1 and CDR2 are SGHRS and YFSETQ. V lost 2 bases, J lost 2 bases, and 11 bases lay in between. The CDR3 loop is CASSFGRGTYEQYF. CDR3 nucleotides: TGCGCCAGCAGCTTTGGCAGGGGCACCTACGAGCAGTACTTC.

CDR3 nucleotides: TGTGCCAGCAGCTTAAGGGGGAATACCTACGAGCAGTACTTC. Its translation is CASSLRGNTYEQYF. V and J are TRBV12-1 and TRBJ2-7; TRBD1, the table's D call, was not compared with the DNA. TRBV12-1 is reported as a pseudogene. There are 14 residues in the CDR3.

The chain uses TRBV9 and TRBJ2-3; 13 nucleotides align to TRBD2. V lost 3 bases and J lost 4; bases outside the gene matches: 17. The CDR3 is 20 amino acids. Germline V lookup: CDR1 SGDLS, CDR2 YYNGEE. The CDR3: CASSARHNGILAGGADTQYF. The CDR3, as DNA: TGTGCCAGCAGCGCGAGACACAACGGTATACTAGCGGGAGGGGCAGATACGCAGTATTTT.

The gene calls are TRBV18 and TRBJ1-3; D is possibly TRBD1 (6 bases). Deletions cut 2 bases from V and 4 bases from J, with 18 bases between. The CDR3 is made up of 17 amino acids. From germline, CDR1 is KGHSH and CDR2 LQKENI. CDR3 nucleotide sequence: TGTGCCAGCTCACCAGGTCCCGGGGACACGTACGGAAACACCATATATTTT. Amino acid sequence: CASSPGPGDTYGNTIYF.

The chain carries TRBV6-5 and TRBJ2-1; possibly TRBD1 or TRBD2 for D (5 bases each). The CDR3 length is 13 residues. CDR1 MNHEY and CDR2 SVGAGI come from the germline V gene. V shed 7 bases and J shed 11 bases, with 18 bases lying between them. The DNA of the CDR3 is TGTGCCAGCAATTCCCTGGGACCAAGTAAGCAGTTCTTC. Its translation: CASNSLGPSKQFF.

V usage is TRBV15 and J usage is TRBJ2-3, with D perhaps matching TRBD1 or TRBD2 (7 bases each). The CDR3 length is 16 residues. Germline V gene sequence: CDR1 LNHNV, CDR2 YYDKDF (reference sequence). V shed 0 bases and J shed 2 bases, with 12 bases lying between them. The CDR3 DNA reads TGTGCCACCAGCAGAGAGCAGGGGGGGATCACAGATACGCAGTATTTT. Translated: CATSREQGGITDTQYF. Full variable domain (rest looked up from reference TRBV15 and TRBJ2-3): DAMVIQNPRYQVTQFGKPVTLSCSQTLNHNVMYWYQQKSSQAPKLLFHYYDKDFNNEADTPDNFQSRRPNTSFCFLDIRSPGLGDTAMYLCATSREQGGITDTQYFGPGTRLTVL.

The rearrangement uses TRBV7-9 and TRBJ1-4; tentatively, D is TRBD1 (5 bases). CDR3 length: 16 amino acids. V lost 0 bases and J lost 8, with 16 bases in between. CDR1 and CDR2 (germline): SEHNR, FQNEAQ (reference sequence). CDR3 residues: CASSLAVARGREKLFF. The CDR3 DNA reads TGTGCCAGCAGCTTAGCGGTAGCAAGGGGCCGGGAAAAACTGTTTTTT. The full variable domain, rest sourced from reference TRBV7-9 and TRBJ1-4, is DTGVSQNPRHKITKRGQNVTFRCDPISEHNRLYWYRQTLGQGPEFLTYFQNEAQLEKSRLLSDRFSAERPKGSFSTLEIQRTEQGDSAMYLCASSLAVARGREKLFFGSGTQLSVL.

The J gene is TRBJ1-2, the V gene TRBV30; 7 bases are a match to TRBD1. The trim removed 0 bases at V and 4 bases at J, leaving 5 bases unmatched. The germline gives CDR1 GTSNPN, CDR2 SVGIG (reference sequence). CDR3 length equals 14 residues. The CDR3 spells CAWSVSSGGYGYTF. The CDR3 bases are TGTGCCTGGAGTGTCTCGTCAGGGGGCTATGGCTACACCTTC. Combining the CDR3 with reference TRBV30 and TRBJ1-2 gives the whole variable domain SQTIHQWPATLVQPVGSPLSLECTVEGTSNPNLYWYRQAAGRGLQLLFYSVGIGQISSEVPQNLSASRPQDRQFILSSKKLLLSDSGFYLCAWSVSSGGYGYTFGSGTRLTVV.

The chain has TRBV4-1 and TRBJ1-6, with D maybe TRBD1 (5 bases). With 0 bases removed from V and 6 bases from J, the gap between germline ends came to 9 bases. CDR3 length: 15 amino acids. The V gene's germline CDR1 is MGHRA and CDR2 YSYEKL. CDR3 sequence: CASSQDRGVNSPLHF. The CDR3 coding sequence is TGCGCCAGCAGCCAAGATAGAGGGGTTAATTCACCCCTCCACTTT.